The TCR beta chain described here comes from a study of shared clonotypes between healthy human individuals. Study-wide background: The plates for each donor numbered three CD4 naive, three CD4 memory, two CD8 naive and one CD8 memory.

Sorted-subset replicate PCRs used approximately 200 ng of genomic DNA. This amount corresponded to some 32,000 T cell genomes. Libraries were prepared by immunoSEQ multiplex PCR; TCRdb keeps only in-frame clonotypes and omits some of them. The sample has some 1,900,000 clones; around 96% are singletons. It was CD45RO-negative cells, positively selected for CCR7, that made up naive CD8 cells, with terminally differentiated effector memory CD45RA+ cells excluded. V dropped 1 base and J dropped 4 bases, with 8 bases sitting between them. Germline V gene data show CDR1 as SGHVS and CDR2 as FNYEAQ. This CDR3 is 13 amino acids long.

The sequencing input was naive CD8+ T cells sorted from blood. The rearrangement uses TRBV7-6 and TRBJ2-7, with a possible D match to TRBD1 (6 bases). This sequence originates from a man between 18 and 29 years old in good health. Written as DNA, the CDR3 is TGTGCCAGCAGCTTAGGGGACACTTACGAGCAGTACTTC. Amino acid sequence: CASSLGDTYEQYF.